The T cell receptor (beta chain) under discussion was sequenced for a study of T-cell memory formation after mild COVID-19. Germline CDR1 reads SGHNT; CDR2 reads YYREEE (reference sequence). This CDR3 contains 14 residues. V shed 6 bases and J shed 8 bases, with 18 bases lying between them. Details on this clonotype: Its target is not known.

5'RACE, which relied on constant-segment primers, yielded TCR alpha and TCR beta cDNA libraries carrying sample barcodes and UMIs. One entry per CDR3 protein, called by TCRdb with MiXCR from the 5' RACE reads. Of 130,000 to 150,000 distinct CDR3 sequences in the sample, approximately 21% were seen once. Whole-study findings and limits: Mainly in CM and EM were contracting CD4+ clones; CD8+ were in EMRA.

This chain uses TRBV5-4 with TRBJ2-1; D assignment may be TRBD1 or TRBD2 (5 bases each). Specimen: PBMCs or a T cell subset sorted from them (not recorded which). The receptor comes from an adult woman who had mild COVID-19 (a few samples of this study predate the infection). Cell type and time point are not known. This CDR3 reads CASTLADTRDEQFF. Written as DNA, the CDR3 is TGTGCCAGCACCCTGGCGGACACTAGGGATGAGCAGTTCTTC.